The following is a TCR beta chain sequence with its context. This sample stems from a study of blood T cell repertoires in COVID-19. This table comes from immunoSEQ multiplex PCR, and its TCRdb copy is limited to in-frame clones, with some not included. The sample yields fewer than 110,000 clones, more than 75% seen once. Sequencing was performed on peripheral blood. The sequence derives from a human donor in a cohort sampled during active COVID-19.

The CDR3 nucleotides are TGTGCCAGCAGCGTAGTAGCGTATGGCTACACCTTC. Translating gives CASSVVAYGYTF. The J gene is TRBJ1-2, the V gene TRBV9; D uncertain. CDR3 length: 12 amino acids. The germline V gene encodes CDR1 SGDLS and CDR2 YYNGEE. Trimming took 0 bases from V and 5 from J, leaving 5 bases between them.